A single sample is the source of the 16 T cell receptor beta chains below, sequenced in a study of cytomegalovirus exposure and HLA in healthy donors (dated by TCRdb to the late 2010s). To prepare the library, the immunoSEQ multiplex PCR assay was applied. For the multiplex PCR, a mixture combining 60 forward primers for TCR Vbeta segments and 13 reverse primers for TCR Jbeta segments was used. The table was pulled from immuneACCESS by TCRdb, which kept in-frame rearrangements only. Such tables lose some clones; where checked, under half of the loss comes from unresolved V genes, and the rest has no known cause. Within this sample are 100,000 to 150,000 clones, with about 80% of them counted one time only. The top ten hold about 8.3% of the sample. The sequencing input was PBMCs. The receptors stem from a woman in her 50s in good health and CMV-seropositive.

This chain uses TRBV7-2 with TRBJ2-5; TRBD2 aligns across 10 bases. The CDR3 is 17 residues long. Trimming at V came to 1 base and at J to 7 bases, leaving 12 bases not matched to a gene. Germline loops: CDR1 SGHTA, CDR2 FQGNSA. The CDR3 is CASSLEFFSGGAGTQYF. The CDR3 nucleotides are TGTGCCAGCAGCTTAGAGTTTTTCAGCGGGGGGGCCGGGACCCAGTACTTC.

The table lists this clone with a count of one. The CDR3 loop reads CASSLDRGGVNTEAFF. DNA of the CDR3: TGTGCCAGCAGCTTGGATAGGGGCGGAGTGAACACTGAAGCTTTCTTT. The V gene is TRBV5-4, the J gene TRBJ1-1; D perhaps matches TRBD1 (5 bases). CDR1 and CDR2 (germline): SGHNT, YYREEE (reference sequence). The V end was cut by 0 bases, the J end by 0 bases, with 12 bases between. The CDR3 is made up of 16 amino acids.

In its sample, this clone was seen a few times. This chain uses TRBV7-6 with TRBJ1-1; tentatively, D is TRBD1 (5 bases). With 5 bases removed from V and 4 bases from J, the gap between germline ends came to 14 bases. The germline gives CDR1 SGHVS, CDR2 FNYEAQ. The CDR3 totals 14 residues. Here the CDR3 reads CASSLGQVGTEAFF. The CDR3, as DNA: TGTGCCAGCAGCCTCGGACAAGTTGGCACTGAAGCTTTCTTT. Variable domain in full (rest from reference TRBV7-6 and TRBJ1-1): GAGVSQSPRYKVTKRGQDVALRCDPISGHVSLYWYRQALGQGPEFLTYFNYEAQQDKSGLPNDRFSAERPEGSISTLTIQRTEQRDSAMYRCASSLGQVGTEAFFGQGTRLTVV.

The chain employs TRBV4-1 and TRBJ1-2, with 7 bases that match TRBD1. The CDR3 is 14 residues long. From germline, CDR1 is MGHRA and CDR2 YSYEKL. V dropped 8 bases and J dropped 2; count of bases not matched to a gene: 8. The CDR3 loop reads CASATGAGNYGYTF. Written as DNA, the CDR3 is TGCGCCAGCGCCACAGGGGCGGGGAACTATGGCTACACCTTC.

The chain carries TRBV7-2 and TRBJ2-5, with 9 bases that match TRBD2. CDR1 is SGHTA and CDR2 is FQGNSA in the germline V gene. V gave up 0 bases and J gave up 5 bases; unmatched junction bases: 7. The CDR3 is 16 residues long. CDR3 in amino acids: CASSLASRSGGETQYF. As DNA, the CDR3 is TGTGCCAGCAGCTTAGCGTCGAGGAGCGGGGGGGAGACCCAGTACTTC.

The chain uses TRBV29-1 and TRBJ1-2; D remains ambiguous. V lost 4 bases, J lost 6 bases, and 6 bases lay in between. The V gene's germline CDR1 is SQVTM and CDR2 ANQGSEA. The CDR3 is made up of 10 amino acids. CDR3 amino acids: CSVGPDGYTF. Here the CDR3 DNA reads TGCAGCGTTGGGCCCGATGGCTACACCTTC.

This sequence joins TRBV7-3 and TRBJ2-1, with a tentative D call TRBD1 (5 bases). Germline CDR1 and CDR2: SGHTA and FQGTGA. Trimming removed 8 bases at V and 10 bases at J, with 21 bases between. The CDR3 contains 14 residues. The CDR3 spells CASAIDGRVVEQFF. CDR3 nucleotide sequence: TGTGCCAGCGCTATAGATGGCAGGGTCGTCGAGCAGTTCTTC. The whole variable domain, remainder taken from reference TRBV7-3 and TRBJ2-1, is GAGVSQTPSNKVTEKGKYVELRCDPISGHTALYWYRQSLGQGPEFLIYFQGTGAADDSGLPNDRFFAVRPEGSVSTLKIQRTERGDSAVYLCASAIDGRVVEQFFGPGTRLTVL.

This rearrangement joins TRBV4-1 to TRBJ1-3; D is unresolved. This CDR3 contains 15 residues. From germline, CDR1 is MGHRA and CDR2 YSYEKL. V dropped 0 bases and J dropped 1 base, with 7 bases sitting between them. The CDR3 spells CASSQDPGSGNTIYF. The DNA for the CDR3 is TGCGCCAGCAGCCAAGATCCGGGGTCTGGAAACACCATATATTTT.

At least ten counts were recorded for this clone. V is TRBV5-1 and J is TRBJ1-1; D might be TRBD1 (6 bases). Germline values: CDR1 SGHRS, CDR2 YFSETQ. The CDR3 is 16 residues long. V lost 4 bases and J 1 base, leaving 17 bases between the germline ends. The CDR3 DNA reads TGCGCCAGCAGCCCCCGGTTGGCAGGGGCGAACACTGAAGCTTTCTTT. Protein product: CASSPRLAGANTEAFF.

This chain joins TRBV6-5 and TRBJ1-2, with 8 bases identical to TRBD1. Trimming removed 0 bases from V and 6 bases from J; junction bases left unmatched: 9. The CDR3 has 16 amino acids. Germline values: CDR1 MNHEY, CDR2 SVGAGI. CDR3 nucleotides: TGTGCCAGCAGTTACTCGAGGCCTCCACAGGGGGATGGCTACACCTTC. Translated, it gives CASSYSRPPQGDGYTF.

This clone came up a few times. This chain links TRBV6-5 with TRBJ1-5; the D is unclear. V gave up 4 bases and J gave up 5 bases, with 18 bases separating them. CDR3 size: 16 residues. Germline CDR1 and CDR2: MNHEY and SVGAGI. CDR3 DNA sequence: TGTGCCAGCAGTTCAACCGGACTTACCGCTGATCAGCCCCAGCATTTT. Residues: CASSSTGLTADQPQHF.

The chain uses TRBV7-8 and TRBJ2-1, with 7 bases fitting TRBD1. V dropped 6 bases and J dropped 9; count of bases not matched to a gene: 17. The CDR3 has 16 amino acids. In germline, CDR1 is SGHVS, CDR2 FQNEAQ. DNA for the CDR3: TGTGCCAGCAGGGGGGCTATAAGGGGGCGACGGGGTGAGCAGTTCTTC. Translated, it gives CASRGAIRGRRGEQFF.

This clone was counted only a few times. This chain joins TRBV5-4 and TRBJ1-2; TRBD1 agrees at 7 bases. The CDR3 extends over 16 amino acids. CDR1 is SGHNT, CDR2 YYREEE, per germline (reference sequence). Germline trimming cut 3 bases from V and 3 bases from J; bases unmatched to any gene: 11. In DNA form, the CDR3 reads TGTGCCAGCAGCTCAGAAGACAGGGTTTTTCACTATGGCTACACCTTC. Protein sequence: CASSSEDRVFHYGYTF. The full variable domain, completed using reference TRBV5-4 and TRBJ1-2, is ETGVTQSPTHLIKTRGQQVTLRCSSQSGHNTVSWYQQALGQGPQFIFQYYREEENGRGNFPPRFSGLQFPNYSSELNVNALELDDSALYLCASSSEDRVFHYGYTFGSGTRLTVV.

This clone was observed once. The chain employs TRBV7-9 and TRBJ2-7, with a weak D call TRBD1 (5 bases). The V gene's germline CDR1 is SEHNR and CDR2 FQNEAQ (reference sequence). The CDR3 is 14 residues long. Deletions cut 8 bases from V and 0 bases from J, with 14 bases between. CDR3 protein: CASQIGRDSYEQYF. As DNA, the CDR3 is TGTGCCAGCCAAATCGGCAGGGACTCCTACGAGCAGTACTTC.

This clone appeared once. The rearrangement links TRBV19 to TRBJ1-1; 7 bases map to TRBD1. Germline values: CDR1 LNHDA, CDR2 SQIVND (reference sequence). CDR3 length: 15 amino acids. The V segment lost 6 bases and the J segment 0 bases; nucleotides outside the gene matches: 7. CDR3 sequence reads: CASRARDRMNTEAFF. The CDR3 DNA follows: TGTGCCAGTAGAGCGAGGGACAGAATGAACACTGAAGCTTTCTTT.

This chain links TRBV27 with TRBJ2-5, with 7 nucleotides matching TRBD1. This CDR3 has 13 amino acids. V shed 8 bases, J shed 5 bases, and the junction held 8 bases outside the gene matches. Germline values: CDR1 MNHEY, CDR2 SMNVEV (reference sequence). The CDR3 loop is CASWKRGLETQYF. The CDR3 DNA reads TGTGCCAGCTGGAAGAGGGGGCTTGAGACCCAGTACTTC.